These 29 T cell receptor beta chains were sequenced from one sample in a study of blood T cell repertoires in COVID-19. Sequencing was performed with immunoSEQ multiplex PCR; in TCRdb, only in-frame clones are kept and a portion is missing. Found here are around 88,000 clones, about 78% of them singletons; the top ten hold about 8.7%. Sample: peripheral blood. The receptors shown here come from a middle-aged man who had recovered from COVID-19.

The table lists this clone with a count of one. The chain has TRBV5-6 and TRBJ1-4; D ambiguous. Germline CDR1 SGHDT, CDR2 YYEEEE. V lost 2 bases, J lost 2 bases, and 7 bases lay in between. The CDR3 covers 14 residues. The CDR3 protein is CASSFLRTNEKLFF. DNA of the CDR3: TGTGCCAGCAGCTTCCTCCGGACTAATGAAAAACTGTTTTTT. Based on the CDR3 plus reference TRBV5-6 and TRBJ1-4, the full variable domain is DAGVTQSPTHLIKTRGQQVTLRCSPKSGHDTVSWYQQALGQGPQFIFQYYEEEERQRGNFPDRFSGHQFPNYSSELNVNALLLGDSALYLCASSFLRTNEKLFFGSGTQLSVL.

V gene TRBV4-2 combines with J gene TRBJ2-7, with D perhaps matching TRBD2 (7 bases). Germline values: CDR1 LGHNA, CDR2 YNFKEQ. This CDR3 contains 15 residues. Trimming took off 4 bases at V and 5 bases at J, with 18 bases between the two ends. CDR3 residues: CASSREGGGPNEQYF. The CDR3 DNA reads as TGTGCCAGCAGCCGCGAGGGGGGAGGGCCGAACGAGCAGTACTTC.

This CDR3 reads CASSLRGPQNTEAFF. For the CDR3, the DNA is TGCGCCAGCAGCTTAAGGGGTCCCCAGAACACTGAAGCTTTCTTT. V is TRBV5-1 and J is TRBJ1-1; possible D gene TRBD1, 5 bases. The CDR3 spans 15 residues. V shed 2 bases and J shed 1 base, with 12 bases lying between them. Germline V lookup: CDR1 SGHRS, CDR2 YFSETQ.

The V call is TRBV24-1, the J call TRBJ2-3; 7 bases fit TRBD2. The germline gives CDR1 KGHDR, CDR2 SFDVKD. The CDR3 is made up of 14 amino acids. J lost 5 bases, V lost 3 bases, and 4 bases had no gene match. CDR3 loop: CATSDGRGGDTQYF. CDR3 DNA: TGTGCCACCAGTGATGGGAGGGGTGGAGATACGCAGTATTTT.

This chain links TRBV7-2 with TRBJ2-2; D not resolved. V dropped 2 bases and J dropped 5 bases, with 6 bases sitting between them. This CDR3 region has 13 residues. Germline loops: CDR1 SGHTA, CDR2 FQGNSA. The CDR3 bases are TGTGCCAGCAGCTTATTATTGACCGGGGAGCTGTTTTTT. This translates into CASSLLLTGELFF.

The chain combines TRBV5-4 with TRBJ2-7, with D tentatively TRBD1 (5 bases). The CDR3 has 15 residues. The V and J ends lost 2 bases and 2 bases respectively, with 14 bases between them. From germline, CDR1 is SGHNT and CDR2 YYREEE (reference sequence). CDR3 DNA sequence: TGTGCCAGCAGCTTTGAGTTAGGGGTTCCCTACGAGCAGTACTTC. Protein product: CASSFELGVPYEQYF.

This clone was counted a single time. J is TRBJ2-1 and V is TRBV11-3; no clear D gene. The germline V and J ends were trimmed by 0 bases and 5 bases, with 5 bases remaining between them. CDR1 is SGHNT and CDR2 is YENEEA in the germline V gene. The CDR3 is made up of 13 amino acids. The DNA for the CDR3 is TGTGCCAGCAGCTTAGAATCCGACAATGAGCAGTTCTTC. Translating gives CASSLESDNEQFF.

This chain connects TRBV5-1 to TRBJ2-7, with 9 positions matching TRBD1. The V and J ends lost 2 bases and 3 bases, in that order; junction bases with no gene match: 3. The CDR3 covers 14 residues. Germline V gene lookup returns CDR1 SGHRS and CDR2 YFSETQ. This chain's CDR3 is CASSFGTGSYEQYF. The CDR3 DNA reads as TGCGCCAGCAGCTTCGGGACAGGGAGCTACGAGCAGTACTTC. The entire variable domain, with the rest obtained from reference TRBV5-1 and TRBJ2-7, is as follows: KAGVTQTPRYLIKTRGQQVTLSCSPISGHRSVSWYQQTPGQGLQFLFEYFSETQRNKGNFPGRFSGRQFSNSRSEMNVSTLELGDSALYLCASSFGTGSYEQYFGPGTRLTVT.

The rearrangement uses TRBV7-2 and TRBJ1-2; TRBD1 matches at 9 bases. Germline V lookup: CDR1 SGHTA, CDR2 FQGNSA. This CDR3 is built from 14 residues. Trimming at V came to 5 bases and at J to 4 bases, leaving 5 bases not matched to a gene. The CDR3 reads CASSLGTGFYGYTF. DNA of the CDR3: TGTGCCAGCAGCCTCGGGACAGGGTTCTATGGCTACACCTTC.

V gene TRBV6-6 combines with J gene TRBJ1-2, with 8 bases that match TRBD1. This CDR3 comprises 14 residues. V dropped 4 bases and J dropped 4; count of bases not matched to a gene: 5. Germline CDR1 reads MNHNY; CDR2 reads SVGAGI (reference sequence). CDR3 DNA sequence: TGTGCCAGCAGTTCGACAGGGGATCTCTATGGCTACACCTTC. Translation: CASSSTGDLYGYTF.

The CDR3 loop reads CASARQGSGGYTF. Written as DNA, the CDR3 is TGTGCCAGCGCCCGACAGGGTTCGGGTGGCTACACCTTC. The rearrangement links TRBV19 to TRBJ1-2; TRBD1 matches at 7 bases. With 9 bases clipped from V and 7 bases from J, the junction kept 11 bases outside the gene matches. Looked up from germline, CDR1 is LNHDA and CDR2 is SQIVND (reference sequence). The CDR3 is 13 amino acids.

In its sample, this clone was seen a few times. The chain carries TRBV5-4 and TRBJ1-2; TRBD1 matches at 8 bases. The CDR3 has 15 residues. The germline gives CDR1 SGHNT, CDR2 YYREEE (reference sequence). Losses at the gene ends were 4 bases for V and 4 bases for J; bases not matched to a gene: 9. The CDR3 is CASSPRPGQVYGYTF. DNA for the CDR3: TGTGCCAGCAGCCCTCGACCGGGACAGGTCTATGGCTACACCTTC.

This clone has a handful of counts. The chain carries TRBV2 and TRBJ1-2; D call uncertain. This CDR3 region has 13 residues. From germline, CDR1 is SNHLY and CDR2 FYNNEI. The ends were cut back, 0 bases at V and 8 bases at J, with 10 bases in the middle. The CDR3 is CASSEARHKGYTF. In nucleotides, the CDR3 is TGTGCCAGCAGTGAAGCGCGGCATAAGGGCTACACCTTC.

The chain couples TRBV3-1 (or the pseudogene TRBV3-2) to TRBJ1-6, with D tentatively TRBD1 (6 bases). CDR1 LGHDT and CDR2 YNNKEL come from the germline V gene (reference sequence). The ends were cut back, 3 bases at V and 8 bases at J, with 11 bases in the middle. The CDR3 is 14 residues long. CDR3 nucleotides: TGTGCCAGCAGCCACCAGGGGTTAGATTCACCCCTCCACTTT. As protein: CASSHQGLDSPLHF.

The chain combines TRBV28 with TRBJ1-1; 9 bases align to TRBD1. The CDR3 runs 14 residues. Trimming removed 6 bases from V and 1 base from J; junction bases left unmatched: 3. Germline CDR1 is MDHEN and CDR2 is SYDVKM. CDR3 DNA: TGTGCCAGCAGGGGGGGACAGGGGAACACTGAAGCTTTCTTT. Its protein is CASRGGQGNTEAFF.

The genes are TRBV20-1 and TRBJ2-2, with a possible D match to TRBD1 (5 bases). Trimming removed 3 bases at V and 4 bases at J, with 9 bases between. This CDR3 contains 13 residues. Germline V gives CDR1 DFQATT, CDR2 SNEGSKA (reference sequence). The CDR3 loop is CSASFRVTGELFF. CDR3 DNA: TGCAGTGCTAGTTTCAGGGTCACCGGGGAGCTGTTTTTT.

The rearrangement links TRBV7-6 to TRBJ2-3, with D maybe TRBD2 (5 bases). CDR1 is SGHVS, CDR2 FNYEAQ, per germline. This CDR3 contains 16 residues. Trimming took 4 bases from V and 2 from J, leaving 16 bases between them. CDR3 coding DNA: TGTGCCAGCAGCTCTGGGTGGGAGTACGACACAGATACGCAGTATTTT. Its translation: CASSSGWEYDTDTQYF. The full variable domain, rest sourced from reference TRBV7-6 and TRBJ2-3, is GAGVSQSPRYKVTKRGQDVALRCDPISGHVSLYWYRQALGQGPEFLTYFNYEAQQDKSGLPNDRFSAERPEGSISTLTIQRTEQRDSAMYRCASSSGWEYDTDTQYFGPGTRLTVL.

The chain employs TRBV19 and TRBJ2-7, with TRBD2 as a possible D gene (6 bases). The CDR3 covers 15 residues. Between the trimmed V and J ends, which lost 3 bases and 1 base, there was a span of 13 bases. Germline CDR1 reads LNHDA; CDR2 reads SQIVND (reference sequence). CDR3 in amino acids: CASSMVGLASYEQYF. The CDR3 bases are TGTGCCAGTAGTATGGTAGGCCTAGCGTCCTACGAGCAGTACTTC.

The J gene is TRBJ2-7, the V gene TRBV6-5; 8 bases map to TRBD1. Trimming cost V 3 bases and J 4 bases; bases outside gene matches: 8. Germline CDR1 and CDR2: MNHEY and SVGAGI. This CDR3 is built from 15 residues. CDR3 loop: CASSYGPDRVYEQYF. CDR3 DNA sequence: TGTGCCAGCAGTTATGGGCCGGACAGGGTTTACGAGCAGTACTTC.

J is TRBJ2-7 and V is TRBV2, with 9 bases fitting TRBD1. V shed 2 bases and J 3 bases; nucleotides not matched to a gene: 2. The germline V gene encodes CDR1 SNHLY and CDR2 FYNNEI. CDR3 length: 14 amino acids. The CDR3 loop is CASSEWGQGYEQYF. Written as DNA, the CDR3 is TGTGCCAGCAGTGAATGGGGACAGGGCTACGAGCAGTACTTC.

The V and J genes are TRBV25-1 and TRBJ2-1; TRBD2 matches 10 bases. The CDR3 length is 16 residues. Germline V CDR1 and CDR2: MGHDK, SYGVNS. With V trimmed by 1 base and J by 5 bases, 5 bases remained unmatched. The CDR3 DNA sequence: TGTGCCAGCAGTGAATGGGCTAGCGGGAGAGACAATGAGCAGTTCTTC. Amino acids: CASSEWASGRDNEQFF.

J is TRBJ2-7 and V is TRBV25-1, with D perhaps matching TRBD1 (6 bases). Germline CDR1 reads MGHDK; CDR2 reads SYGVNS. The V end lost 2 bases, the J end lost 6 bases, and 11 bases lay between the germline ends. This CDR3 is built from 13 residues. CDR3 DNA: TGTGCCAGCAGTGAACCAGGGGTGGCCGAGCAGTACTTC. This encodes CASSEPGVAEQYF.

The rearrangement uses TRBV28 and TRBJ1-4; TRBD1 might be the D (5 bases). The CDR3 is 14 residues long. Germline assignment: CDR1 MDHEN and CDR2 SYDVKM. The V and J ends lost 3 bases and 2 bases respectively, with 7 bases between them. The chain's CDR3 is CASSLKGTNEKLFF. DNA of the CDR3: TGTGCCAGCAGTTTGAAGGGGACTAATGAAAAACTGTTTTTT.

J is TRBJ2-2 and V is TRBV5-1, with 7 positions matching TRBD1. This CDR3 contains 15 residues. V shed 1 base, J shed 3 bases, and the junction held 3 bases outside the gene matches. Germline lookup yields CDR1 SGHRS and CDR2 YFSETQ. Here the CDR3 reads CASSLSQGDTGELFF. The CDR3, as DNA: TGCGCCAGCAGCTTGAGTCAGGGGGACACCGGGGAGCTGTTTTTT.

V is TRBV24-1 and J is TRBJ2-1; the match to TRBD2 covers 9 bases. Germline-derived CDR1 and CDR2 are KGHDR and SFDVKD. CDR3 size: 13 residues. With V trimmed by 7 bases and J by 4 bases, 1 base remained unmatched. CDR3 bases: TGTGCCACCAGCCTAGCGGGGTACAATGAGCAGTTCTTC. This encodes CATSLAGYNEQFF.

The rearrangement uses TRBV18 and TRBJ2-3; tentative D call: TRBD2 (5 bases). The CDR3 length is 14 residues. V lost 3 bases to trimming and J lost 2 bases, with 9 bases between them. CDR1 is KGHSH and CDR2 is LQKENI in the germline V gene. The CDR3 loop reads CASSPSGLTDTQYF. The CDR3 bases are TGTGCCAGCTCACCTTCTGGACTCACAGATACGCAGTATTTT.

The CDR3 sequence: CASRPGQGPTGELFF. CDR3 sequence (DNA): TGTGCCAGCAGACCAGGACAGGGGCCCACCGGGGAGCTGTTTTTT. The J gene is TRBJ2-2, the V gene TRBV5-5; 9 bases align to TRBD1. Unmatched junction bases numbered 6, after V lost 5 bases and J lost 4 bases. From germline, CDR1 is SGHKS and CDR2 YYEKEE (reference sequence). This CDR3 has 15 amino acids.

The CDR3 sequence is CASSQDRGGIGPTGELFF. The CDR3 DNA reads as TGTGCCAGCAGCCAAGATCGTGGGGGGATAGGCCCCACCGGGGAGCTGTTTTTT. The J gene is TRBJ2-2, the V gene TRBV14, with D possibly being TRBD2 (6 bases). CDR1 and CDR2 (germline): SGHDN, FVKESK. V was trimmed by 0 bases and J by 4 bases, leaving 18 bases between them. The CDR3 spans 18 residues.

The V call is TRBV5-1, the J call TRBJ1-4, with D possibly TRBD1 on 5 matching bases. Germline V lookup: CDR1 SGHRS, CDR2 YFSETQ. Trimming removed 4 bases from V and 8 bases from J, with 15 bases in between. The CDR3 extends over 14 amino acids. Here the CDR3 reads CASSVSWAGEKLFF. The CDR3 coding sequence is TGCGCCAGCAGCGTCAGCTGGGCAGGGGAAAAACTGTTTTTT.